One and the same sample provided the 17 T cell receptor beta chains below, sequenced in a study of cytomegalovirus exposure and HLA in healthy donors. The data were produced by immunoSEQ multiplex PCR, yet TCRdb's version contains in-frame clones alone and is incomplete. The sample shows 110,000 or so clones, about 88% of them seen only once. The sequencing input was PBMCs. The receptor set was obtained from a man aged 18 to 35 in good health and CMV-seropositive.

V gene TRBV5-1 combines with J gene TRBJ1-1; D is possibly TRBD1 (5 bases). CDR3 length: 16 residues. Trimming shortened V by 2 bases and J by 3 bases, and 17 bases separated the two germline ends. Germline V CDR1 and CDR2: SGHRS, YFSETQ. CDR3 sequence reads: CASSFGAGTGDTEAFF. CDR3 coding DNA: TGCGCCAGCAGCTTCGGAGCGGGAACGGGGGACACTGAAGCTTTCTTT.

CDR3 sequence reads: CASGPTPYEQYF. CDR3 sequence (DNA): TGTGCTAGTGGGCCTACCCCTTACGAGCAGTACTTC. This sequence joins TRBV12-5 and TRBJ2-7, with unresolved D. Germline V gene lookup returns CDR1 LGHNT and CDR2 FRNRAP. The CDR3 consists of 12 residues. Between the trimmed V and J ends, which lost 6 bases and 4 bases, there was a span of 10 bases.

This clone was picked up a small number of times. The rearrangement uses TRBV4-1 and TRBJ1-1; D remains unclear. The CDR3 covers 14 residues. Germline V gene data show CDR1 as MGHRA and CDR2 as YSYEKL. Trimming shortened V by 6 bases and J by 4 bases, and 15 bases separated the two germline ends. CDR3 nucleotide sequence: TGCGCCAGCAGAGGAGTCTTGCGTGGCACTGAAGCTTTCTTT. This sequence encodes CASRGVLRGTEAFF.

V usage is TRBV28 and J usage is TRBJ1-4; D not certain. Between the trimmed V and J ends, which lost 7 bases and 6 bases, there was a span of 12 bases. From germline, CDR1 is MDHEN and CDR2 SYDVKM. This CDR3 region has 13 residues. The CDR3 DNA follows: TGTGCCAGCAACCGCCCCGGGGATGAAAAACTGTTTTTT. It yields the protein CASNRPGDEKLFF.

V usage is TRBV2 and J usage is TRBJ1-2; maybe TRBD1 (5 bases). The CDR3 extends over 17 amino acids. The V gene's germline CDR1 is SNHLY and CDR2 FYNNEI. Trimming took off 7 bases at V and 6 bases at J, with 27 bases between the two ends. The CDR3 bases are TGTGCCAGCACCTCTGTCAACGGGGACTCCGTGAAACATGGCTACACCTTC. Its protein product is CASTSVNGDSVKHGYTF.

The chain is built from TRBV9 and TRBJ2-1, with D possibly being TRBD2 (7 bases). V was cut by 0 bases and J by 4 bases, with 11 bases left in between. The germline V gene has CDR1 SGDLS and CDR2 YYNGEE. This CDR3 has 15 residues. The CDR3 DNA follows: TGTGCCAGCAGCGTAGCCGGGGGGCCATACAATGAGCAGTTCTTC. This gives the protein CASSVAGGPYNEQFF.

In this sample, this clone turned up once. The rearrangement links TRBV6-4 to TRBJ2-5; unclear D gene. V shed 3 bases and J shed 4 bases, with 18 bases lying between them. CDR1 and CDR2 from the germline V gene are MRHNA and SNTAGT. The CDR3 loop spans 16 amino acids. The CDR3 loop reads CASSEFGWSLGETQYF. CDR3 nucleotides: TGTGCCAGCAGTGAATTTGGGTGGAGCTTAGGAGAGACCCAGTACTTC.

The rearrangement joins TRBV27 to TRBJ1-6; D gene ambiguous. The CDR3 contains 14 residues. The germline V gene has CDR1 MNHEY and CDR2 SMNVEV (reference sequence). The ends were cut back, 10 bases at V and 10 bases at J, with 20 bases in the middle. The CDR3 DNA is TGTGCCACTTTCGTATCGGGGAAGCGGTCACCCCTCCACTTT. It specifies CATFVSGKRSPLHF.

This clone occurred once. CDR3 bases: TGTGCCAGCGGGGGGGGGAAAAACAATCAGCCCCAGCATTTT. As protein: CASGGGKNNQPQHF. This chain joins TRBV6-5 and TRBJ1-5; a weak D match, TRBD1 (5 bases). Germline lookup yields CDR1 MNHEY and CDR2 SVGAGI. The CDR3 totals 14 residues. The germline V and J ends were trimmed by 8 bases and 3 bases, with 14 bases remaining between them.

The rearrangement uses TRBV5-6 and TRBJ2-7; 7 positions match TRBD1. Per germline, CDR1 SGHDT and CDR2 YYEEEE. The CDR3 is made up of 13 amino acids. Germline trimming cut 0 bases from V and 4 bases from J; bases unmatched to any gene: 1. In DNA, the CDR3 is TGTGCCAGCAGCTTGGAGGGGGCTTACGAGCAGTACTTC. It encodes CASSLEGAYEQYF.

The chain links TRBV19 to TRBJ2-1; D call uncertain. V lost 3 bases, J lost 8 bases, and 14 bases lay in between. Germline V lookup: CDR1 LNHDA, CDR2 SQIVND (reference sequence). The CDR3 runs 14 residues. The CDR3 here is CASSMQARAHEQFF. CDR3 DNA sequence: TGTGCCAGTAGTATGCAGGCTCGCGCCCATGAGCAGTTCTTC.

The chain links TRBV4-3 to TRBJ1-2, with D possibly being TRBD1 (5 bases). Deletions cut 0 bases from V and 3 bases from J, with 11 bases between. The CDR3 runs to 15 residues. Germline CDR1 and CDR2: LGHNA and YSLEER. The DNA of the CDR3 is TGCGCCAGCAGCCAAGATGGTACCAGGGACTATGGCTACACCTTC. As protein: CASSQDGTRDYGYTF.

The V gene is TRBV19, the J gene TRBJ2-7; D unresolved. Germline-derived CDR1 and CDR2 are LNHDA and SQIVND (reference sequence). The V end was cut by 4 bases, the J end by 4 bases, with 23 bases between. The CDR3 is 17 amino acids. The CDR3 coding sequence is TGTGCCAGTAGTAGGGCCCCCGTTACTTCCTACACTTACGAGCAGTACTTC. As protein: CASSRAPVTSYTYEQYF.

The chain couples TRBV29-1 to TRBJ1-1, with D perhaps TRBD1 (5 bases). In germline, CDR1 is SQVTM, CDR2 ANQGSEA. The CDR3 length is 19 residues. V shed 1 base and J shed 0 bases, with 24 bases lying between them. DNA of the CDR3: TGCAGCGTTGAAGTCTTTTCTACTGGTTGGGGGGGGATGAACACTGAAGCTTTCTTT. Protein product: CSVEVFSTGWGGMNTEAFF.

The chain combines TRBV4-3 with TRBJ2-2, with D perhaps TRBD2 (6 bases). Germline-derived CDR1 and CDR2 are LGHNA and YSLEER. Trimming pared 4 bases from V and 5 bases from J, leaving 14 bases between. The CDR3 covers 15 residues. The CDR3 sequence is CASSREARGTGELFF. The CDR3 DNA is TGCGCCAGCAGCCGGGAGGCCCGGGGTACCGGGGAGCTGTTTTTT.

This clone occurred a few times. This chain links TRBV6-5 with TRBJ2-7; weak D call: TRBD1 (5 bases). The germline V gene encodes CDR1 MNHEY and CDR2 SVGAGI. V lost 5 bases, J lost 1 base, and 9 bases lay in between. CDR3 length: 13 residues. This CDR3 reads CASSRQPSYEQYF. The CDR3 DNA reads as TGTGCCAGCAGTCGACAGCCGTCCTACGAGCAGTACTTC.

The chain couples TRBV5-1 to TRBJ2-7; D is unclear. The CDR3 is 13 residues long. The V and J ends lost 0 bases and 3 bases respectively, with 7 bases between them. Germline CDR1 and CDR2: SGHRS and YFSETQ. The CDR3 here is CASSLAVNYEQYF. The CDR3 nucleotides are TGCGCCAGCAGCTTGGCAGTCAACTACGAGCAGTACTTC.